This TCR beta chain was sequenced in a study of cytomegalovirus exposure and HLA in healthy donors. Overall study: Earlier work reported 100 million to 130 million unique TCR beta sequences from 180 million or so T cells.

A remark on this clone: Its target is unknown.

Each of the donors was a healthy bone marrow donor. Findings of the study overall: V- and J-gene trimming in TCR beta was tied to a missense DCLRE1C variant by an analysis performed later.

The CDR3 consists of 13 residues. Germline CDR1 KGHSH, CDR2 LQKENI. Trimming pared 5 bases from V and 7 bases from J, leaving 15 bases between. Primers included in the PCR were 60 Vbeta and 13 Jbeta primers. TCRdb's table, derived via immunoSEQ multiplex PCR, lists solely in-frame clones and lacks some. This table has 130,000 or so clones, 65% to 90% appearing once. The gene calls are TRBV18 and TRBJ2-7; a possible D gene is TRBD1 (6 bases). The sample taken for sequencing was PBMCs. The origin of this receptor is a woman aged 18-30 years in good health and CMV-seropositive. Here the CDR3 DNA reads TGTGCCAGCTCAGATAAGACAGGCCTTGAGCAGTACTTC. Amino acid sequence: CASSDKTGLEQYF.